This T cell receptor beta chain was obtained from a study of blood T cell repertoires in COVID-19. Study overall: Samples taken during acute and convalescent COVID-19 were collected in the United States, Italy and Spain. The cDNA or gDNA used as material had been derived from T cells, B-cell-depleted T cells, or PBMCs.

V lost 1 base and J lost 5, with 18 bases in between. This CDR3 has 16 residues. Per the authors' pipeline: By means of reference gene primer amplification, nucleated cell counts were estimated. Clones were sequenced by immunoSEQ multiplex PCR, and TCRdb holds only the in-frame ones, with some missing. Clonal size and the V and J genes are those of that table, whereas D and trimming came from the DNA. This sample yields about 18,000 clones, of which approximately 90% are seen a single time; 15% to 20% belongs to the top ten. This clonotype was obtained from a human donor in a cohort sampled during active COVID-19. The chain couples TRBV5-3 to TRBJ2-5; tentative D call: TRBD2 (5 bases). TRBV5-3 is an ORF for which the function is uncertain. The sequenced sample consisted of peripheral blood. The CDR3 DNA sequence: TGTGCCAGAAGCTTGAAAGCGGACCACCCCGGGGAGACCCAGTACTTC. It is translated as CARSLKADHPGETQYF.